The next 7 T cell receptor beta chains were all read from a single sample in a study of blood T cell repertoires in COVID-19. Using immunoSEQ multiplex PCR, the repertoire was profiled, and TCRdb retains in-frame clones only, with some absent. The sample holds 70,000 to 90,000 clones, more than 60% seen once. Sequenced: peripheral blood. The receptors derive from a man in his sixties or seventies with acute or convalescent COVID-19.

J is TRBJ1-1 and V is TRBV6-9; 9 bases agree with TRBD1. The CDR3 totals 18 residues. The V gene end was trimmed by 7 bases and the J gene end by 2 bases; junction bases not matched to a gene: 17. Germline assignment: CDR1 MNHGY and CDR2 SVAAGI. The CDR3 sequence is CASKSSNRGLFLNTEAFF. DNA for the CDR3: TGTGCCAGCAAATCCTCCAACAGGGGGCTTTTCCTCAACACTGAAGCTTTCTTT.

This clone was counted a few times. V usage is TRBV5-4 and J usage is TRBJ2-2, with D perhaps matching TRBD1 (5 bases). The germline V gene encodes CDR1 SGHNT and CDR2 YYREEE (reference sequence). V lost 4 bases and J lost 2, with 12 bases in between. The CDR3 sequence is 15 residues long. Here the CDR3 reads CASSPQRTNTGELFF. In nucleotides, the CDR3 is TGTGCCAGCAGCCCGCAAAGGACAAACACCGGGGAGCTGTTTTTT. The full variable domain, with the rest looked up from reference TRBV5-4 and TRBJ2-2, is ETGVTQSPTHLIKTRGQQVTLRCSSQSGHNTVSWYQQALGQGPQFIFQYYREEENGRGNFPPRFSGLQFPNYSSELNVNALELDDSALYLCASSPQRTNTGELFFGEGSRLTVL.

The chain joins TRBV7-6 to TRBJ2-3; 9 nucleotides align to TRBD2. This CDR3 is 16 amino acids long. Trimming took 3 bases from V and 3 from J; bases not matched to a gene: 7. Germline-derived CDR1 and CDR2 are SGHVS and FNYEAQ. CDR3 sequence reads: CASSFDGAGGTDTQYF. The CDR3 DNA sequence: TGTGCCAGCAGCTTTGACGGAGCGGGGGGAACAGATACGCAGTATTTT.

The chain combines TRBV29-1 with TRBJ2-2; a weak D match, TRBD2 (5 bases). V was shortened by 0 bases and J by 6 bases, with 8 bases between the two germline ends. The CDR3 runs to 13 residues. CDR1 is SQVTM, CDR2 ANQGSEA, per germline. CDR3 DNA sequence: TGCAGCGTTGAAGAAAGAGGGCCCGGGGAGCTGTTTTTT. Protein sequence: CSVEERGPGELFF.

The chain is built from TRBV29-1 and TRBJ2-1; 10 bases are a match to TRBD2. Germline CDR1 is SQVTM and CDR2 is ANQGSEA. V was pared by 5 bases and J by 5 bases, with 6 bases of the junction left unmatched. CDR3 length: 14 residues. This CDR3 is CSVLLAGAHNEQFF. CDR3 bases: TGCAGCGTTCTCCTAGCGGGGGCCCACAATGAGCAGTTCTTC.

The rearrangement uses TRBV21-1 and TRBJ1-1; the DNA was not compared with TRBD1, the D call given in the table. TRBV21-1 is listed as a pseudogene. The CDR3 extends over 15 amino acids. The CDR3 spells CASSKRGRRNTEAFF. The CDR3 DNA follows: TGTGCCAGCAGCAAGAGGGGGCGCAGGAACACTGAAGCTTTCTTT.

A single count supports this clone. The rearrangement uses TRBV5-1 and TRBJ2-4, with 12 bases identical to TRBD1. Germline V gene sequence: CDR1 SGHRS, CDR2 YFSETQ. Trimming cost V 0 bases and J 8 bases; bases outside gene matches: 12. This CDR3 contains 18 residues. Written as DNA, the CDR3 is TGCGCCAGCAGCTTGGCCTCCGGGACAGGGGGCCTATTTGACATTCAGTACTTC. It translates to CASSLASGTGGLFDIQYF.